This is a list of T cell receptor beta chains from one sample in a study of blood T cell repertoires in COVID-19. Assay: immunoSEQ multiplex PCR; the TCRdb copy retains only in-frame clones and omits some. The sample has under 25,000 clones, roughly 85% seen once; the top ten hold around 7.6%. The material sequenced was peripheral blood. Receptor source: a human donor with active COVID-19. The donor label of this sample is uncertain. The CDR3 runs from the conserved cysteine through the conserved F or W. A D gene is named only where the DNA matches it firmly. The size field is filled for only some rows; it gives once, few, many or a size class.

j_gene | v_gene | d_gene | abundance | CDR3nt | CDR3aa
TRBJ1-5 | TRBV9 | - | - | TGTGCCAGCAGCGCCGGCGCGGGTCAGCCCCAGCATTTT | CASSAGAGQPQHF
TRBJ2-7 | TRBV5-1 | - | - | TGCGCCAGCAGCTTAACAAGTACCTACGAGCAGTACTTC | CASSLTSTYEQYF
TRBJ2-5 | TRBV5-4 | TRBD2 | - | TGTGCCAGCAGCTTGCGACTAGCGGGGGAGACCCAGTACTTC | CASSLRLAGETQYF
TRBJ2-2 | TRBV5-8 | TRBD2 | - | TGTGCCGGGAGGGTAGTGAACACCGGGGAGCTGTTTTTT | CAGRVVNTGELFF
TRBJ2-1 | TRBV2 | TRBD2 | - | TGTGCCAGCACCCAAAGCGGGAGACGGGTCAATGAGCAGTTCTTC | CASTQSGRRVNEQFF
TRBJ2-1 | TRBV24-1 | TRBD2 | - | TGTGCCACCAGTGACCCAGCGGGGGGAGATGAGCAGTTCTTC | CATSDPAGGDEQFF
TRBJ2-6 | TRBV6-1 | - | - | TGTGCCAGCAGTGAAAGGGGGGGATCTGGGGCCAACGTCCTGACTTTC | CASSERGGSGANVLTF
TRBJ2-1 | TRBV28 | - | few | TGTGCCAGCACCCTCTTGTATGCCACAGAGCAGTTCTTC | CASTLLYATEQFF
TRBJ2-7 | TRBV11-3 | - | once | TGTGCCAGCAGCACGTGGGGGAAACAGGGCTACGAGCAGTACTTC | CASSTWGKQGYEQYF
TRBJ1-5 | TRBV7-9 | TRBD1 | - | TGTGCCAGCAGCCCGGGGACAGGGCGCAATCAGCCCCAGCATTTT | CASSPGTGRNQPQHF
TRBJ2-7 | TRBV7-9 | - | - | TGTGCCAGCAGCCCCCGCGGGGGCACCTACGAGCAGTACTTC | CASSPRGGTYEQYF
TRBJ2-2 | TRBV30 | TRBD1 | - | TGTGCCTGGGGACAGGGGATAGACACCGGGGAGCTGTTTTTT | CAWGQGIDTGELFF
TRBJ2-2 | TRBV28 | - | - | TGTGCCAGCAGTGTAGGGGTGTCGGCGAACACCGGGGAGCTGTTTTTT | CASSVGVSANTGELFF
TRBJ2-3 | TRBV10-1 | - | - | TGCGCCAGTGCGCCGTTTCTGGGCACAGATACGCAGTATTTT | CASAPFLGTDTQYF
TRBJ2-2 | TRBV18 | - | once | TGTGCCAGCTCACCAAAACTAGACTCTAACACCGGGGAGCTGTTTTTT | CASSPKLDSNTGELFF
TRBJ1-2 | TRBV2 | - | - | TGTGCCAGCAGTGTGGAGGGGAGGGGTGGCTATGGCTACACCTTC | CASSVEGRGGYGYTF
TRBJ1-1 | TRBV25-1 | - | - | TGTGCCAGCAGCCCGGGGCAGGGGCCGGGGGGGAGGAACACTGAAGCTTTCTTT | CASSPGQGPGGRNTEAFF
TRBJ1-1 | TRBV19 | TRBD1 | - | TGTGCCAGTAGTGCCCGACAGGGTGTCGCTTTCTTT | CASSARQGVAFF
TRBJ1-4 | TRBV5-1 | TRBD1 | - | TGCGCCAGCAGCTTCCTAGGGGGCCTCCAAGGAGAGGAAAAACTGTTTTTT | CASSFLGGLQGEEKLFF
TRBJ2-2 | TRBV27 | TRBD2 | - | TGTGCCAGCAGTTTCAAAGGCCCGGGACTAGGGGCCGGGGAGCTGTTTTTT | CASSFKGPGLGAGELFF
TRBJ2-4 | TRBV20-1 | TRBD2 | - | TGCAGTGCTAGTTGGGCGGGGGGGGAAAACATTCAGTACTTC | CSASWAGGENIQYF
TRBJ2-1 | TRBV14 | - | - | TGTGCCAGCAGCCAAGAGAGGTACGGAAATGAGCAGTTCTTC | CASSQERYGNEQFF
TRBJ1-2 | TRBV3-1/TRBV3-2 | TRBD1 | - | TGTGCCAGCAGCCCCGGGACAGGCTCTGGCTACACCTTC | CASSPGTGSGYTF
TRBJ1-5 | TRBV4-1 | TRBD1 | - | TGCGCCAGCAGCCAGGACAGGGGTAATCAGCCCCAGCATTTT | CASSQDRGNQPQHF
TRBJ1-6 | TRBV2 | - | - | TGTGCCAGCAGGGGTGGACAGACTAATTCACCCCTCCACTTT | CASRGGQTNSPLHF
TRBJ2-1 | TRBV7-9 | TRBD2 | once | TGTGCCAGCAGCTTGTGGGTAGGGGCTAGCGGGAGTCGGGCTGAGCAGTTCTTC | CASSLWVGASGSRAEQFF
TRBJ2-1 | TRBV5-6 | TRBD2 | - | TGTGCCAGCAGCTTGGTAGGCGGGGGGAGCTCCTACAATGAGCAGTTCTTC | CASSLVGGGSSYNEQFF
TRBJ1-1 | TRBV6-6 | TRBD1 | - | TGTGCCAGCAGTTACCGAGGGGGCCTCACTGAAGCTTTCTTT | CASSYRGGLTEAFF
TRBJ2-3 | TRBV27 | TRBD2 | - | TGTGCCAGCATGGGCCCGCTAGCGGGCACAGATACGCAGTATTTT | CASMGPLAGTDTQYF
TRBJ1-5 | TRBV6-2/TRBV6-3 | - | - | TGTGCCAGCAGTTACGTAGGGGACAATCAGCCCCAGCATTTT | CASSYVGDNQPQHF
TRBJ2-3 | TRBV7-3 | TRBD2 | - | TGTGCCAGCAGCTTAACGCCGCCCGGGACTAGCTCAAATACGCAGTATTTT | CASSLTPPGTSSNTQYF
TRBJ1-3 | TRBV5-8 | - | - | TGTGCCAGCAGCTTGACCAGACAGGCTTGGGGAAACACCATATATTTT | CASSLTRQAWGNTIYF
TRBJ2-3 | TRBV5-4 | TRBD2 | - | TGTGCCAGCAGCTTCCGTAGCGGGAGGACGGGAGATACGCAGTATTTT | CASSFRSGRTGDTQYF
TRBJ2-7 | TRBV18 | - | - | TGTGCCAGCTCACTACAGGGCTACGAGCAGTACTTC | CASSLQGYEQYF
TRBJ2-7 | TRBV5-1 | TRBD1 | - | TGCGCCAGCCGCCCTTTCACAGGGGGCTACGAGCAGTACTTC | CASRPFTGGYEQYF
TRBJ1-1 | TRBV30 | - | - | TGTGCCTGGAGTGTTATTTGGAACACTGAAGCTTTCTTT | CAWSVIWNTEAFF
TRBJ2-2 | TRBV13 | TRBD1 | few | TGTGCCAGTGCCCAACAGGGGGCTGACACCGGGGAGCTGTTTTTT | CASAQQGADTGELFF
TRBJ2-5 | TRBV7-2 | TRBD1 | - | TGTGCCAGCAGCCTAGGACCCCGGACAGGTTCGCAAGAGACCCAGTACTTC | CASSLGPRTGSQETQYF
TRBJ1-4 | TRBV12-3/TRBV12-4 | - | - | TGTGCCAGCAGCCTACAGAATGAAAAACTGTTTTTT | CASSLQNEKLFF
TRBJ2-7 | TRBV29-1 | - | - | TGCAGCGTTGTGATTTTGGACACGAGCTCCTACGAGCAGTACTTC | CSVVILDTSSYEQYF
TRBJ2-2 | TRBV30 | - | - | TGTGCCTGGAGTGTACCGCGGGGTTCAACCGGGGAGCTGTTTTTT | CAWSVPRGSTGELFF
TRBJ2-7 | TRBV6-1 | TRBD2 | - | TGTGCCAGCAGTGCACTCGGGGGACGGGGGGGTTACGAGCAGTACTTC | CASSALGGRGGYEQYF
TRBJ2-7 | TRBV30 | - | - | TGTGCCTGGAGACTACCACCTTCGTACGAGCAGTACTTC | CAWRLPPSYEQYF
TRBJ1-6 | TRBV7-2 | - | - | TGTGCCAGCAGCCCCTCGGAGGAATACTCACCCCTCCACTTT | CASSPSEEYSPLHF
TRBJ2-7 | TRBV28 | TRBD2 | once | TGTGCCAGCAGTTTTAGGTATGCTAGCGGGACCTCCTACGAGCAGTACTTC | CASSFRYASGTSYEQYF
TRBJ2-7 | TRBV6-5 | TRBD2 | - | TGTGCCAGCAGAGTAGCGGGAGCTCCGGAGCAGTACTTC | CASRVAGAPEQYF
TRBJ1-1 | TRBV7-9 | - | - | TGTGCCAGCATCCAGGACTCCCTTAACACTGAAGCTTTCTTT | CASIQDSLNTEAFF
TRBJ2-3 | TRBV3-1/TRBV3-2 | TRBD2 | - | TGTGCCAGCAGCCGCCCCGGGACTAGCGTAACAGATACGCAGTATTTT | CASSRPGTSVTDTQYF
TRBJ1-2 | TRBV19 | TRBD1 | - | TGTGCCAGTACCACACCGGTGGCAGGGGGCCCAGATGTGGGAGGCTACACCTTC | CASTTPVAGGPDVGGYTF
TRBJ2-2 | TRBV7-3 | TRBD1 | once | TGTGCCAGCAGCTTAGGGCAGGGGGACACCGGGGAGCTGTTTTTT | CASSLGQGDTGELFF
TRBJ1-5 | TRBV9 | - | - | TGTGCCAGCAGCGTAGAGGGGTACCAGCCCCAGCATTTT | CASSVEGYQPQHF
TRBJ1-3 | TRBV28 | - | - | TGTGCCAGCAGTTTTCAGGGCATTCCTGGAAACACCATATATTTT | CASSFQGIPGNTIYF
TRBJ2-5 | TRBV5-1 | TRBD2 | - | TGCGCCAGCAGTGAGCGGGAGAGAAAGACCCAGTACTTC | CASSERERKTQYF
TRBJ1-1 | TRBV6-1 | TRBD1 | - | TGTGCCAGCAGTGCATCGGGACAGGGATTAATGAACACTGAAGCTTTCTTT | CASSASGQGLMNTEAFF